The T cell receptor beta chain under discussion was sequenced for a study of blood T cell repertoires in COVID-19. Study information: Either two negative PCRs, clearance, or symptom resolution qualified Cohort 3 donors as recovered.

This clone was observed a handful of times. Participants came from about 24 US areas, aged about 18 to 89 years. Cohort placement rested on clinical history that participants reported themselves. Methods used by the authors: How many nucleated cells were present was estimated from reference gene primer amplification. Sequencing used immunoSEQ multiplex PCR; TCRdb keeps in-frame clones, though not all of them. The D gene and trimming were derived from the DNA, and the V and J assignments and clone size from that table. There are over 110,000 clones in the sample; 84% occur only once, and 3.5% to 5% lies in the top ten. Germline assignment: CDR1 LGHDT and CDR2 YNNKEL (reference sequence). CDR3 length: 16 amino acids. V shed 0 bases, J shed 7 bases, and the junction held 6 bases outside the gene matches.

The source is a man over 45 in a cohort exposed to, infected with or recovered from COVID-19 (not recorded which). The chain uses TRBV3-1 (or the pseudogene TRBV3-2) and TRBJ1-5; 10 nucleotides agree with TRBD1. Sequenced material: PBMCs or T cells enriched from blood (not recorded which). CDR3 coding DNA: TGTGCCAGCAGCCAAGACCCGGGACAGGGGAAACAGCCCCAGCATTTT. Protein product: CASSQDPGQGKQPQHF.